A selection of T cell receptor beta chains follows, all from one sample in a study of Ad26.COV2.S vaccination and SARS-CoV-2 variants. Sequencing was performed with immunoSEQ multiplex PCR; in TCRdb, only in-frame clones are kept and a portion is missing. Seen here are about 400,000 clones, about 80% observed once, and the top ten hold nearly 7.5%. The starting material was peripheral blood, obtained in a trial of Ad26.COV2.S vaccine versus placebo. These receptors originate from a person aged 18 to 59 who received the Ad26.COV2.S COVID-19 vaccine or a placebo. Both conserved end residues are trimmed from each CDR3.

V gene	J gene	CDR3 protein
TRBV7-2	TRBJ2-3	ASSPRGLSTDTQY
TRBV19	TRBJ2-3	ASSSSSTDTQY
TRBV5-4	TRBJ2-7	ASSDDRGAYEQY
TRBV11-3	TRBJ1-1	ASSYSTGVNTEAF
TRBV4-2	TRBJ2-4	ASTSGERGGINIQY
TRBV7-2	TRBJ2-7	ASSSTGTFGFRVSYEQY
TRBV7-3	TRBJ2-6	ASSSGTGSGANVLT
TRBV29-1	TRBJ2-6	SVGARPPGQAFTGANVLT
TRBV5-1	TRBJ2-1	ASSLTSGYNEQF
TRBV19	TRBJ1-3	ASSFLTVSGNTIY
TRBV6-5	TRBJ2-1	ANPPGLAPNEQF
TRBV29-1	TRBJ2-7	SVGFWGRSYEQY
TRBV5-1	TRBJ2-7	ASSSRDLAVDEQY
TRBV7-9	TRBJ1-1	ASSRVGSEAF
TRBV7-9	TRBJ1-2	ASSLVQGMGGYT
TRBV6-5	TRBJ2-7	ASSLGTGDFYEQY
TRBV9	TRBJ1-1	ASSVSENTEAF
TRBV18	TRBJ1-5	ASSPTNNQPQH
TRBV3-1/TRBV3-2	TRBJ1-1	ASSQAGAGDTEAF
TRBV19	TRBJ1-5	ASSPQPQGQPQH
TRBV6-5	TRBJ2-1	ASSWTSGGHYNEQF
TRBV30	TRBJ1-2	AWRTGVYGYT
TRBV5-6	TRBJ2-2	ASSESVSTGELF
TRBV5-4	TRBJ2-1	ASSQRSEQF
TRBV6-5	TRBJ2-7	ASSPREAYEQY
TRBV11-3	TRBJ2-7	ASSPRTLSAFDEQY
TRBV7-9	TRBJ1-1	ASSPPEAF
TRBV10-2	TRBJ2-7	ASRNRDRSYEQY